This T cell receptor (beta chain) is from a study of blood T cell repertoires in COVID-19. Source study methods: Amplification from reference gene primers served as the basis for estimated nucleated cell counts. The assay was immunoSEQ multiplex PCR, and TCRdb's table has in-frame clones only and misses some. V and J calls and clone size are given by that table; D and trimming were obtained from the DNA. The sample comprises some 140,000 clones, about three quarters of which are singletons, and roughly 1.5% rests with the top ten. The CDR3 consists of 14 residues. The germline gives CDR1 MDHEN, CDR2 SYDVKM. V lost 8 bases, J lost 4 bases, and 15 bases lay in between.

Input material: peripheral blood. The origin of this receptor is a man at least 80 years old with acute or convalescent COVID-19. The chain employs TRBV28 and TRBJ2-1; the D is unclear. As DNA, the CDR3 is TGTGCCAGCGCAGTTTCGTTCAGATACAATGAGCAGTTCTTC. It specifies CASAVSFRYNEQFF.